A single sample is the source of the 20 T cell receptor beta chains below, sequenced in a study of cytomegalovirus exposure and HLA in healthy donors. Produced via immunoSEQ multiplex PCR; TCRdb's table is partial and in-frame only. The data contain about 240,000 clones, roughly 86% of them singletons. Sequences were obtained from PBMCs. These receptors were collected from a woman aged 25 to 45 in good health and CMV-seropositive.

This sequence joins TRBV7-3 and TRBJ2-7, with TRBD2 as a possible D gene (6 bases). The CDR3 is 14 amino acids. Germline values: CDR1 SGHTA, CDR2 FQGTGA. V was cut by 5 bases and J by 0 bases, with 11 bases left in between. This CDR3 is CASSPTGSSYEQYF. The CDR3 DNA is TGTGCCAGCAGCCCTACCGGGAGCTCCTACGAGCAGTACTTC.

The CDR3 DNA is TGTGCCAGTAGTATGAGGGTCCCAGATACGCAGTATTTT. Its translation: CASSMRVPDTQYF. This sequence joins TRBV19 and TRBJ2-3, with a weak D call TRBD2 (5 bases). CDR3 length: 13 amino acids. Trimming pared 3 bases from V and 4 bases from J, leaving 8 bases between. Germline CDR1 LNHDA, CDR2 SQIVND (reference sequence).

This rearrangement joins TRBV5-8 to TRBJ1-2; D may be TRBD1 (6 bases). CDR3 length equals 14 residues. Per germline, CDR1 SGHTS and CDR2 YDEGEE. The V end was cut by 4 bases, the J end by 5 bases, with 15 bases between. The CDR3: CASSTDRIPYGYTF. The CDR3 DNA sequence: TGTGCCAGCAGCACCGACAGGATACCGTATGGCTACACCTTC.

The chain employs TRBV28 and TRBJ2-7; 7 bases line up with TRBD2. Germline V gene lookup returns CDR1 MDHEN and CDR2 SYDVKM. The length of the CDR3 is 16 residues. V shed 5 bases and J 4 bases; nucleotides not matched to a gene: 14. The CDR3 loop reads CASSEALGTKNYEQYF. The CDR3, as DNA: TGTGCCAGCAGTGAAGCCCTTGGGACTAAGAATTACGAGCAGTACTTC.

The J gene is TRBJ2-5, the V gene TRBV4-2; 7 bases match TRBD1. The junction had 5 bases not matched to a gene; V was cut back by 4 bases and J by 0 bases. This CDR3 is 15 amino acids long. Germline CDR1 LGHNA, CDR2 YNFKEQ. The CDR3: CASSPGQADQETQYF. The CDR3 DNA reads as TGTGCCAGCAGCCCAGGACAGGCAGACCAAGAGACCCAGTACTTC.

The chain employs TRBV5-6 and TRBJ1-5, with TRBD1 matching 10 bases. Germline V gene data show CDR1 as SGHDT and CDR2 as YYEEEE. V lost 1 base and J lost 0; bases outside the gene matches: 1. The CDR3 covers 16 residues. CDR3 sequence reads: CASSLRTGGSNQPQHF. In DNA form, the CDR3 reads TGTGCCAGCAGCTTGAGGACAGGGGGTAGCAATCAGCCCCAGCATTTT. Full variable domain (rest looked up from reference TRBV5-6 and TRBJ1-5): DAGVTQSPTHLIKTRGQQVTLRCSPKSGHDTVSWYQQALGQGPQFIFQYYEEEERQRGNFPDRFSGHQFPNYSSELNVNALLLGDSALYLCASSLRTGGSNQPQHFGDGTRLSIL.

This clone was seen more than once but under ten times. V usage is TRBV6-1 and J usage is TRBJ2-1; 12 nucleotides line up with TRBD1. This CDR3 contains 14 residues. Germline trimming cut 8 bases from V and 5 bases from J; bases unmatched to any gene: 4. Germline V gene sequence: CDR1 MNHNS, CDR2 SASEGT. CDR3 in amino acids: CASFGTGGNNEQFF. DNA of the CDR3: TGTGCCAGCTTCGGGACAGGGGGCAACAATGAGCAGTTCTTC.

V is TRBV11-2 and J is TRBJ2-5, with 8 bases aligning to TRBD1. The CDR3 consists of 14 residues. V was pared by 4 bases and J by 2 bases, with 3 bases of the junction left unmatched. CDR1 is SGHAT and CDR2 is FQNNGV in the germline V gene. The CDR3 nucleotides are TGTGCCAGCAGCTCCTGGGACAGGCAAGAGACCCAGTACTTC. Translated, it gives CASSSWDRQETQYF.

The rearrangement uses TRBV7-2 and TRBJ1-1; 10 nucleotides agree with TRBD1. The germline V gene has CDR1 SGHTA and CDR2 FQGNSA. The junction had 6 bases not matched to a gene; V was cut back by 6 bases and J by 5 bases. CDR3 size: 14 residues. CDR3 amino acids: CASRRTGGQTEAFF. DNA of the CDR3: TGTGCCAGCAGACGGACAGGGGGGCAAACTGAAGCTTTCTTT.

V is TRBV6-1 and J is TRBJ1-5, with a weak D call TRBD1 (5 bases). The V gene's germline CDR1 is MNHNS and CDR2 SASEGT. The CDR3 loop spans 14 amino acids. V was clipped by 5 bases and J by 5 bases, with 13 bases between them. CDR3 DNA: TGTGCCAGCAGTTTCCTTGAAGGGGATCAGCCCCAGCATTTT. Amino acids: CASSFLEGDQPQHF.

This clone was counted a few times. This rearrangement joins TRBV6-6 to TRBJ1-2, with TRBD1 matching over 12 bases. CDR1 MNHNY and CDR2 SVGAGI come from the germline V gene (reference sequence). The CDR3 is 14 amino acids. V shed 8 bases and J 8 bases; nucleotides not matched to a gene: 9. For the CDR3, the DNA is TGTGCCAGCTTGCTGGGACAGGGGGCATACGGCTACACCTTC. Protein: CASLLGQGAYGYTF.

The chain links TRBV7-9 to TRBJ2-1; 7 bases line up with TRBD2. The CDR3 is 13 residues long. The J segment lost 6 bases and the V segment lost 3 bases, leaving 2 bases of the junction unmatched. In germline, CDR1 is SEHNR, CDR2 FQNEAQ (reference sequence). DNA for the CDR3: TGTGCCAGCAGCTTCCGGACTAGCAATGAGCAGTTCTTC. Encoded protein: CASSFRTSNEQFF. The whole variable domain, remainder taken from reference TRBV7-9 and TRBJ2-1, is DTGVSQNPRHKITKRGQNVTFRCDPISEHNRLYWYRQTLGQGPEFLTYFQNEAQLEKSRLLSDRFSAERPKGSFSTLEIQRTEQGDSAMYLCASSFRTSNEQFFGPGTRLTVL.

This clone was seen once. The genes are TRBV28 and TRBJ2-7, with TRBD2 as a possible D gene (6 bases). CDR3 size: 14 residues. Germline CDR1 and CDR2: MDHEN and SYDVKM. Trimming removed 3 bases at V and 0 bases at J, with 9 bases between. The CDR3 loop is CASSFGGDSYEQYF. CDR3 DNA sequence: TGTGCCAGCAGTTTTGGCGGGGACTCCTACGAGCAGTACTTC.

The DNA of the CDR3 is TGCGCCAGCAACCGGGACAGGTCAACTAATGAAAAACTGTTTTTT. This codes for CASNRDRSTNEKLFF. This chain links TRBV5-1 with TRBJ1-4; 8 positions agree with TRBD1. The CDR3 extends over 15 amino acids. Germline V CDR1 and CDR2: SGHRS, YFSETQ. Trimming took 6 bases from V and 0 from J; bases not matched to a gene: 4.

The genes are TRBV5-1 and TRBJ2-1; 7 bases line up with TRBD1. J lost 5 bases, V lost 3 bases, and 8 bases had no gene match. CDR1 is SGHRS and CDR2 is YFSETQ in the germline V gene. The CDR3 length is 15 residues. This CDR3 reads CASSSDRVGHNEQFF. The DNA for the CDR3 is TGCGCCAGCAGCTCCGACAGGGTAGGACACAATGAGCAGTTCTTC.

The chain recombines TRBV28 with TRBJ2-7, with a possible D match to TRBD2 (6 bases). This CDR3 spans 14 amino acids. Per germline, CDR1 MDHEN and CDR2 SYDVKM. Trimming cost V 2 bases and J 9 bases, with 17 bases left between them. The CDR3 DNA is TGTGCCAGCAGTTTAAGGGACTCCCTTGTGATGCAGTACTTC. Encoded protein: CASSLRDSLVMQYF. Full variable domain (missing parts from reference TRBV28 and TRBJ2-7): DVKVTQSSRYLVKRTGEKVFLECVQDMDHENMFWYRQDPGLGLRLIYFSYDVKMKEKGDIPEGYSVSREKKERFSLILESASTNQTSMYLCASSLRDSLVMQYFGPGTRLTVT.

The chain couples TRBV5-5 to TRBJ2-7, with D possibly being TRBD2 (6 bases). CDR3 size: 14 residues. The germline V gene encodes CDR1 SGHKS and CDR2 YYEKEE (reference sequence). V was shortened by 0 bases and J by 3 bases, with 10 bases between the two germline ends. The CDR3 bases are TGTGCCAGCAGCTTGGGACTAGGTTTCTACGAGCAGTACTTC. Translating it yields CASSLGLGFYEQYF.

This clone was found once. The V call is TRBV6-5, the J call TRBJ2-2; D uncertain. Germline V lookup: CDR1 MNHEY, CDR2 SVGAGI. The ends were cut back, 7 bases at V and 7 bases at J, with 7 bases in the middle. The CDR3 loop spans 11 amino acids. CDR3 sequence: CASTRNGELFF. DNA of the CDR3: TGTGCCAGCACGCGAAACGGGGAGCTGTTTTTT.

This chain connects TRBV13 to TRBJ2-1; 10 bases are a match to TRBD2. Germline V gene sequence: CDR1 PRHDT, CDR2 FYEKMQ (reference sequence). Trimming removed 4 bases from V and 5 bases from J; junction bases left unmatched: 14. CDR3 length: 18 amino acids. CDR3 nucleotides: TGTGCCAGCAGCTCCTACTTCTTGTCTAGCGGGGGAGACAATGAGCAGTTCTTC. Its protein is CASSSYFLSSGGDNEQFF.

V and J are TRBV9 and TRBJ2-1; TRBD2 agrees at 9 bases. Germline V gene data show CDR1 as SGDLS and CDR2 as YYNGEE. Germline trimming cut 4 bases from V and 8 bases from J; bases unmatched to any gene: 16. The CDR3 has 17 residues. CDR3 protein: CASSPLRAGGGGHEQFF. CDR3 in DNA: TGTGCCAGCAGCCCGTTACGAGCGGGAGGCGGTGGCCATGAGCAGTTCTTC.